The 22 T cell receptor beta chains listed next were all sequenced from one sample in a study of beta chain features in type 1 diabetes. Their antigens remain unidentified. Of the isolated RNA, all was reverse transcribed, and so the sequenced material was expressed TCRB transcripts. The data were produced by immunoSEQ multiplex PCR, yet TCRdb's version contains in-frame clones alone and is incomplete. The sample includes some 190,000 clones, 6% to 9% seen only once; the top ten take around 0.5%. Study-wide findings and caveats: Type 1 diabetes patients had TCRB CDR3s that were shorter (moderately but significantly so) in all four CD4+ subsets.

Sequencing input: central memory CD4+ T cells from blood. The receptors come from a man younger than 35 with type 1 diabetes.

The table lists this clone with a few counts. The J gene is TRBJ2-3, the V gene TRBV6-6; the match to TRBD2 covers 12 bases. The J segment lost 4 bases and the V segment lost 6 bases, leaving 5 bases of the junction unmatched. Looked up from germline, CDR1 is MNHNY and CDR2 is SVGAGI (reference sequence). This CDR3 has 15 amino acids. The CDR3 region is CASRSSGGAADTQYF. CDR3 coding DNA: TGTGCCAGCAGATCTAGCGGGGGGGCTGCAGATACGCAGTATTTT.

This clone has only a few counts. The chain combines TRBV7-9 with TRBJ2-5, with 8 positions matching TRBD1. After removal of 10 bases from V and 1 base from J, the junction contained 2 bases not matched to a gene. Germline CDR1 is SEHNR and CDR2 is FQNEAQ (reference sequence). CDR3 length equals 12 residues. The CDR3 loop reads CATDRVQETQYF. The CDR3 DNA sequence: TGTGCCACGGACAGGGTCCAAGAGACCCAGTACTTC.

This clone was seen more than once but under ten times. The chain uses TRBV13 and TRBJ2-5; 9 bases are a match to TRBD2. The CDR3 contains 16 residues. The V gene end was trimmed by 5 bases and the J gene end by 1 base; junction bases not matched to a gene: 8. Germline V gene sequence: CDR1 PRHDT, CDR2 FYEKMQ (reference sequence). CDR3 bases: TGTGCCAGCAGCCAGCTAGCGGGGCCTCTCCAAGAGACCCAGTACTTC. It translates to CASSQLAGPLQETQYF.

In its sample, this clone was seen a few times. The chain uses TRBV28 and TRBJ2-7, with D possibly matching TRBD2 (5 bases). This CDR3 is 11 amino acids long. Between the trimmed V and J ends, which lost 10 bases and 6 bases, there was a span of 13 bases. The germline gives CDR1 MDHEN, CDR2 SYDVKM. The CDR3 DNA sequence: TGTGCCACGGGGATGTTCCCCGAGCAGTACTTC. Its translation is CATGMFPEQYF.

The chain combines TRBV6-5 with TRBJ1-6, with 7 bases lining up with TRBD1. Germline CDR1 MNHEY, CDR2 SVGAGI. CDR3 length equals 15 residues. V shed 6 bases and J 9 bases; nucleotides not matched to a gene: 11. The CDR3 loop reads CASSLTGDLGSPLHF. CDR3 nucleotides: TGTGCCAGCAGCTTAACAGGGGATCTTGGTTCACCCCTCCACTTT.

This clone has only a few counts. The CDR3 sequence: CASSQDGQGNIQYF. In DNA, the CDR3 is TGCGCCAGCAGCCAAGATGGGCAGGGAAACATTCAGTACTTC. The rearrangement uses TRBV4-1 and TRBJ2-4, with D tentatively TRBD1 (5 bases). V gave up 0 bases and J gave up 6 bases, with 9 bases separating them. Germline CDR1 reads MGHRA; CDR2 reads YSYEKL. The CDR3 is 14 residues long.

This clone was counted only a few times. This chain joins TRBV19 and TRBJ2-5, with D perhaps matching TRBD2 (6 bases). Germline V gene data show CDR1 as LNHDA and CDR2 as SQIVND (reference sequence). The CDR3 spans 13 residues. Trimming took off 3 bases at V and 6 bases at J, with 11 bases between the two ends. The CDR3: CASSMGDSQTQYF. The CDR3 nucleotides read TGTGCCAGTAGTATGGGGGACTCACAGACCCAGTACTTC.

This clone has just a few counts. The rearrangement links TRBV30 to TRBJ1-1; 10 bases line up with TRBD1. V shed 0 bases, J shed 11 bases, and the junction held 9 bases outside the gene matches. The CDR3 extends over 14 amino acids. Per germline, CDR1 GTSNPN and CDR2 SVGIG (reference sequence). CDR3 sequence: CAWSVLGTGVDAFF. As DNA, the CDR3 is TGTGCCTGGAGTGTACTCGGGACAGGGGTAGACGCTTTCTTT. The entire variable domain, with the rest obtained from reference TRBV30 and TRBJ1-1, is as follows: SQTIHQWPATLVQPVGSPLSLECTVEGTSNPNLYWYRQAAGRGLQLLFYSVGIGQISSEVPQNLSASRPQDRQFILSSKKLLLSDSGFYLCAWSVLGTGVDAFFGQGTRLTVV.

This sequence joins TRBV28 and TRBJ1-5; 7 positions match TRBD1. V lost 3 bases to trimming and J lost 8 bases; unmatched junction nucleotides: 1. This CDR3 comprises 12 residues. CDR1 MDHEN and CDR2 SYDVKM come from the germline V gene. CDR3 nucleotide sequence: TGTGCCAGCAGTTTGACAGGGAAGCCCCAGCATTTT. Translation gives CASSLTGKPQHF.

The chain links TRBV19 to TRBJ2-1; 9 bases fit TRBD1. The CDR3 contains 15 residues. The V gene end was trimmed by 4 bases and the J gene end by 7 bases; junction bases not matched to a gene: 8. In germline, CDR1 is LNHDA, CDR2 SQIVND (reference sequence). The CDR3 region is CASSTRDRDLNEQFF. The CDR3 region has the DNA TGTGCCAGTAGTACCCGGGACAGGGACTTAAATGAGCAGTTCTTC.

This clone was found a few times. V is TRBV6-5 and J is TRBJ1-2; D not resolved. The CDR3 has 12 residues. Looked up from germline, CDR1 is MNHEY and CDR2 is SVGAGI. Trimming removed 11 bases from V and 4 bases from J, with 14 bases in between. Here the CDR3 reads CAAGKFLYGYTF. The CDR3 DNA reads as TGTGCCGCGGGAAAATTCCTCTATGGCTACACCTTC.

The chain joins TRBV5-6 to TRBJ2-2; D gene ambiguous. The CDR3 sequence is 16 residues long. V gave up 0 bases and J gave up 1 base, with 10 bases separating them. Germline V gives CDR1 SGHDT, CDR2 YYEEEE. The CDR3: CASSLVSRQNTGELFF. CDR3 sequence (DNA): TGTGCCAGCAGCTTGGTGTCCCGACAGAACACCGGGGAGCTGTTTTTT.

The rearrangement joins TRBV10-3 to TRBJ2-7, with 8 nucleotides matching TRBD1. The J segment lost 4 bases and the V segment lost 6 bases, leaving 2 bases of the junction unmatched. Germline CDR1 ENHRY, CDR2 SYGVKD. The CDR3 is made up of 12 amino acids. Written as DNA, the CDR3 is TGTGCCATCAGCAACAGGGGGTACGAGCAGTACTTC. Its protein is CAISNRGYEQYF.

A few counts support this clone. The J gene is TRBJ2-3, the V gene TRBV12-2; the tabulated D call, TRBD1, remains unverified against the DNA. TRBV12-2 is a pseudogene segment. The CDR3 sequence is 16 residues long. CDR3 residues: CASRTAGTGSTDTQYF. CDR3 DNA: TGTGCAAGTCGCACCGCCGGGACAGGTAGCACAGATACGCAGTATTTT.

The genes are TRBV30 and TRBJ2-6; D is uncertain. Trimming took off 0 bases at V and 1 base at J, with 7 bases between the two ends. This CDR3 spans 15 amino acids. Germline V gene sequence: CDR1 GTSNPN, CDR2 SVGIG (reference sequence). The CDR3 coding sequence is TGTGCCTGGAGTGTCGGTGAGTCTGGGGCCAACGTCCTGACTTTC. This codes for CAWSVGESGANVLTF.

This chain uses TRBV4-3 with TRBJ1-5, with TRBD1 matching 7 bases. The CDR3 runs 20 residues. The germline CDR1 and CDR2 sequences are LGHNA and YSLEER. V dropped 0 bases and J dropped 1; count of bases not matched to a gene: 15. The CDR3 nucleotides are TGCGCCAGCAGCCAAGAACTAACGGACAGGAGAGATATAAGCAATCAGCCCCAGCATTTT. Residues: CASSQELTDRRDISNQPQHF.

The chain has TRBV29-1 and TRBJ1-2; a possible D gene is TRBD1 (5 bases). V was shortened by 8 bases and J by 6 bases, with 22 bases between the two germline ends. Germline V gene data show CDR1 as SQVTM and CDR2 as ANQGSEA. This CDR3 comprises 14 residues. CDR3 DNA: TGCAGCCATTCATATGGGCAGGGTAGTGATGGCTACACCTTC. Its protein product is CSHSYGQGSDGYTF.

This clone was picked up many times. Other DNA variants within this sample encode the same CDR3. The chain couples TRBV29-1 to TRBJ1-2; TRBD1 aligns across 7 bases. Germline-derived CDR1 and CDR2 are SQVTM and ANQGSEA. The CDR3 is 12 residues long. J gave up 2 bases and V 4 bases, and 1 base lay outside the gene matches. The CDR3 bases are TGCAGCGTTGGGGACAGAAACTATGGCTACACCTTC. This encodes CSVGDRNYGYTF. The full variable domain, with the rest looked up from reference TRBV29-1 and TRBJ1-2, is SAVISQKPSRDICQRGTSLTIQCQVDSQVTMMFWYRQQPGQSLTLIATANQGSEATYESGFVIDKFPISRPNLTFSTLTVSNMSPEDSSIYLCSVGDRNYGYTFGSGTRLTVV.

The chain links TRBV13 to TRBJ2-7; 8 bases agree with TRBD2. The ends lost 1 base at V and 10 bases at J; junction bases unmatched: 3. This CDR3 region has 12 residues. Germline CDR1 PRHDT, CDR2 FYEKMQ (reference sequence). The CDR3 region has the DNA TGTGCCAGCAGCTTAGCCGGGAGGGATCAGTACTTC. This encodes CASSLAGRDQYF. Using reference TRBV13 and TRBJ2-7 for the parts outside the CDR3, the full variable domain is AAGVIQSPRHLIKEKRETATLKCYPIPRHDTVYWYQQGPGQDPQFLISFYEKMQSDKGSIPDRFSAQQFSDYHSELNMSSLELGDSALYFCASSLAGRDQYFGPGTRLTVT.

The chain combines TRBV27 with TRBJ1-6; 11 positions match TRBD1. V lost 3 bases and J lost 7; bases outside the gene matches: 8. CDR1 and CDR2 from the germline V gene are MNHEY and SMNVEV (reference sequence). The CDR3 covers 17 residues. The CDR3 DNA follows: TGTGCCAGCAGTTTGAGGGGACAGGGGGTAGGAAATTCACCCCTCCACTTT. Residues: CASSLRGQGVGNSPLHF.

A few counts support this clone. The V call is TRBV30, the J call TRBJ1-3; possible D gene TRBD1, 6 bases. V lost 6 bases, J lost 2 bases, and 8 bases lay in between. This CDR3 spans 12 amino acids. The germline V gene encodes CDR1 GTSNPN and CDR2 SVGIG (reference sequence). CDR3 sequence: CACRTAGNTIYF. The CDR3 DNA reads as TGTGCCTGCCGGACAGCTGGAAACACCATATATTTT.

The rearrangement links TRBV28 to TRBJ2-7; tentative D call: TRBD2 (5 bases). The CDR3 runs to 14 residues. CDR1 MDHEN and CDR2 SYDVKM come from the germline V gene. Trimming took 5 bases from V and 7 from J, leaving 18 bases between them. The DNA for the CDR3 is TGTGCCAGCAGTCCCGGACCGGGTCGAGGGGAGCAGTACTTC. This sequence encodes CASSPGPGRGEQYF. Filled out from reference TRBV28 and TRBJ2-7, the complete variable domain reads DVKVTQSSRYLVKRTGEKVFLECVQDMDHENMFWYRQDPGLGLRLIYFSYDVKMKEKGDIPEGYSVSREKKERFSLILESASTNQTSMYLCASSPGPGRGEQYFGPGTRLTVT.